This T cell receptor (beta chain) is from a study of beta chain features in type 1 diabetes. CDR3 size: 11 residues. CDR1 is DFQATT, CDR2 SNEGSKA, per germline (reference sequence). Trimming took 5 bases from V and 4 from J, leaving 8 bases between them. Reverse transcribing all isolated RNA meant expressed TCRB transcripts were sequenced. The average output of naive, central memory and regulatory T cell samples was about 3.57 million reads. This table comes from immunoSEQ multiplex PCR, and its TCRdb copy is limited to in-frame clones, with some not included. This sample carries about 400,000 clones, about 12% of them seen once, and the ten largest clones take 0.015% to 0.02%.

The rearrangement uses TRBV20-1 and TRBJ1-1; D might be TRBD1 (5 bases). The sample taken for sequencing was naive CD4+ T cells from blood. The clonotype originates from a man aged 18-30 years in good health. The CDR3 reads CSAPGVTEAFF. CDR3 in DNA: TGCAGTGCTCCGGGGGTCACTGAAGCTTTCTTT.